This T cell receptor beta chain is drawn from a study of cytomegalovirus exposure and HLA in healthy donors. General study findings and limits: In vitro assays verified that three CMV-associated chains recognized CMV antigens specifically.

The protocol was immunoSEQ multiplex PCR, while the TCRdb copy is restricted to in-frame clones and leaves out a portion. The top ten clones hold about 0.7% of a sample with approximately 99,000 clones, around 95% of them seen once. With respect to this clone: The antigen is undetermined.

The germline gives CDR1 SGDLS, CDR2 YYNGEE. V dropped 0 bases and J dropped 8; count of bases not matched to a gene: 5. The CDR3 is 15 residues long. The receptor was isolated from a woman younger than 35 in good health and CMV-seronegative. Sequenced material: PBMCs. This chain uses TRBV9 with TRBJ1-4; 9 bases align to TRBD1. CDR3 DNA: TGTGCCAGCAGCGTAGCCGGGACAGGGAAAGAAAAACTGTTTTTT. Its translation: CASSVAGTGKEKLFF.